This T cell receptor beta chain was found in a study of blood T cell repertoires in COVID-19. Study-wide background: The cDNA or gDNA used as material had been derived from T cells, B-cell-depleted T cells, or PBMCs.

TCRdb's copy holds only in-frame clones and misses some; the assay was immunoSEQ multiplex PCR. Of 150,000 to 200,000 clones in the sample, over 70% were seen once. The ends lost 1 base at V and 6 bases at J; junction bases unmatched: 14. The germline gives CDR1 MGHDK, CDR2 SYGVNS. The CDR3 has 17 residues. Enrollees, roughly 18 to 90 years old, lived in 24 US areas. Up to 2 weeks before entering the study, exposed participants had met a COVID-19 case. Sequencing was carried out using PBMCs or T cells enriched from blood (not recorded which). This TCR came from a man in his 70s who had been exposed to COVID-19. J is TRBJ1-1 and V is TRBV25-1, with 7 bases lining up with TRBD1. DNA of the CDR3: TGTGCCAGCAGTGAATCACTCATCACAGGGGAGTCCGCTGAAGCTTTCTTT. Translated, it gives CASSESLITGESAEAFF.